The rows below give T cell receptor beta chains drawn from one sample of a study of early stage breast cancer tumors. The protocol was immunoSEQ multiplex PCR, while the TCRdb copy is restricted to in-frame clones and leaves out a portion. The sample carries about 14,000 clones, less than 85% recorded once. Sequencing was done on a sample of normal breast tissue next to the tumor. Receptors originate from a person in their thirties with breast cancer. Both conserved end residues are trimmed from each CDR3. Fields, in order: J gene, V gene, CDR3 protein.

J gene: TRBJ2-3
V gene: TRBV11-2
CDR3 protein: ASSLSGVADTQY

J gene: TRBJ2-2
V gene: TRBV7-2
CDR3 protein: ASSLIPGELF

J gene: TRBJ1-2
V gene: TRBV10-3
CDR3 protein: AISLQGLANYGYT

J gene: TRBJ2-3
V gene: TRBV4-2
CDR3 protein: ASSQVGGRAGDTQY

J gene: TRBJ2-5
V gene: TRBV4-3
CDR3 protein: ASSQGRLVGETQY

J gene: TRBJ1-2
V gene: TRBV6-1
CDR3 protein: ASSALGTGGGYT

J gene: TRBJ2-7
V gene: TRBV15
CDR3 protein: ATSRSWRQGFYEQY

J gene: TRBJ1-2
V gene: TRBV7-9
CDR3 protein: ASSLRDRGNYGYT

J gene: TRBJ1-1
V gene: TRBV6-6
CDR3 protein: ASSYEYRDDAF

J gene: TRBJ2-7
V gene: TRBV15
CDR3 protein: ATSRTSGRSRYEQY

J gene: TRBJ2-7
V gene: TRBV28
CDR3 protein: ASSFSSYEQY

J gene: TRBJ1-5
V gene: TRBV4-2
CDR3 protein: ASSQADSHQPQH

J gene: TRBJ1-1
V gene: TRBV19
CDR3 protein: ASSFDNWAVSEAF

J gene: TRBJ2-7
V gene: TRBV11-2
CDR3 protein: ASRQRSGSVVIYEQY

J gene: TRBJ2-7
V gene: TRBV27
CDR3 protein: ASSLSPGGPYEQY

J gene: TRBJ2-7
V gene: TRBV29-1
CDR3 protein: SVEDQTGAYEQY

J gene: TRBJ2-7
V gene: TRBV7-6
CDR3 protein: ASSWRVGSSYEQY

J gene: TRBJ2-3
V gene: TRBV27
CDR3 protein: ASSPGLVRGTDTQY

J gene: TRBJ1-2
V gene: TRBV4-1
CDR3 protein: ASSQPDRGLNYGYT

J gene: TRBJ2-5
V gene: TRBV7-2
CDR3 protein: ASTKLGGRETQY

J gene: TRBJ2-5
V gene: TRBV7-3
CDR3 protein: ASSSYTNPKTQY

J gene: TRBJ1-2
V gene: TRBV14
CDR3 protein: ASSPVIGVYGYT

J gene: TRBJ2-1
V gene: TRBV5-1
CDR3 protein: ASSSSAGGTHYNEQF

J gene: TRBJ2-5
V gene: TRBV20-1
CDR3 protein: SGQGQETQY

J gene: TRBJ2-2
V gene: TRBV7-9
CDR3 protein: ASSGNGNTGELF

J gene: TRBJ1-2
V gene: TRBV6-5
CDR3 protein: ASSAVGQAKGYT

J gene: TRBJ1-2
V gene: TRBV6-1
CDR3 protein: ASSVTPGSAYGYT

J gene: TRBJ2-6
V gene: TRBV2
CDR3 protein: ASSEAGSSSGANVLT

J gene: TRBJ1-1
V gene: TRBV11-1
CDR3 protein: ASKHIEGYSAF

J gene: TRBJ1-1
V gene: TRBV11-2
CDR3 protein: ASSLAVGRKNTEAF

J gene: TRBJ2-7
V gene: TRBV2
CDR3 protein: ASSEAQWTTEQY

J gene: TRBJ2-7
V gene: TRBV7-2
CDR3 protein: ASSVGPYSYEQY